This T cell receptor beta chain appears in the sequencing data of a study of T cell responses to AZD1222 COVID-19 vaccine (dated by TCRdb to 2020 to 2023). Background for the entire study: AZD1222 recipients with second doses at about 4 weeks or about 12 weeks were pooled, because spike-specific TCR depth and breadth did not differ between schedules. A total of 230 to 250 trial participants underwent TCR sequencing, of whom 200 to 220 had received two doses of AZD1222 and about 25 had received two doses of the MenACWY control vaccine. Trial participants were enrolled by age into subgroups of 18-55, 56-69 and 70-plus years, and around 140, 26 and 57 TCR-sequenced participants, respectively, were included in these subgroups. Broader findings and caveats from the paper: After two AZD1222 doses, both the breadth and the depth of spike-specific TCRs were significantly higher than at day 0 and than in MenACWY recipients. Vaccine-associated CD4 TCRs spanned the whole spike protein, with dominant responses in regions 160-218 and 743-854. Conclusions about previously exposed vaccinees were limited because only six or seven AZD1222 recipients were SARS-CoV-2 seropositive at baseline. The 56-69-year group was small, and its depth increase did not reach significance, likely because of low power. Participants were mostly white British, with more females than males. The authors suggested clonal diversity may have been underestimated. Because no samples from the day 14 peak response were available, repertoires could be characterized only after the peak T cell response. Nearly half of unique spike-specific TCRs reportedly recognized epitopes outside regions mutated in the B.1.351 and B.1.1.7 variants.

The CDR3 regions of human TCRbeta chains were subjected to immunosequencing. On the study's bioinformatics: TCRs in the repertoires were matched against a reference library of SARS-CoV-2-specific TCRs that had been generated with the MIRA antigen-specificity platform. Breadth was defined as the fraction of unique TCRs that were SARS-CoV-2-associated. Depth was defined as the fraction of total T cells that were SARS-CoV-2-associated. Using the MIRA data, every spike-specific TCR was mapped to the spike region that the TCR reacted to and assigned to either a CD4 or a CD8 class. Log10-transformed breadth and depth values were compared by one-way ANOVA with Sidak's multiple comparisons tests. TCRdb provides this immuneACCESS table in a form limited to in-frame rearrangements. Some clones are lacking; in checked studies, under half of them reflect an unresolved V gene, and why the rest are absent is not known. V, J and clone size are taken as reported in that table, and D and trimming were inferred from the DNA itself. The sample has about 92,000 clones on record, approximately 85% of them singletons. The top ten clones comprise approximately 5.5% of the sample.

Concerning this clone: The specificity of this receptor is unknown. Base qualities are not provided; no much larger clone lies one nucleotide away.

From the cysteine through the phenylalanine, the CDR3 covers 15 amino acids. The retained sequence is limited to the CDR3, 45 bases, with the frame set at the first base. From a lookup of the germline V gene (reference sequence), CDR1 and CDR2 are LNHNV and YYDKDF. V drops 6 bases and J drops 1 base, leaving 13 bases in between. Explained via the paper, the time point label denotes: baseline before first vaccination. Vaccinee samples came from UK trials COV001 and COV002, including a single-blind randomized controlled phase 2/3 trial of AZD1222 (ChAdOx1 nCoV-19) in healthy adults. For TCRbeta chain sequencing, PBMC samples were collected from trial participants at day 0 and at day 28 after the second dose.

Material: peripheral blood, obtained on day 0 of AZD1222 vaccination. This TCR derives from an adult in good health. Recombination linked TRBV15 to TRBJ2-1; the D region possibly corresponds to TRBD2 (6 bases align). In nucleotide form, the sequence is TGTGCCACCAGAGGGCGGGGTGGATCCTACAATGAGCAGTTCTTC. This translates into CATRGRGGSYNEQFF.